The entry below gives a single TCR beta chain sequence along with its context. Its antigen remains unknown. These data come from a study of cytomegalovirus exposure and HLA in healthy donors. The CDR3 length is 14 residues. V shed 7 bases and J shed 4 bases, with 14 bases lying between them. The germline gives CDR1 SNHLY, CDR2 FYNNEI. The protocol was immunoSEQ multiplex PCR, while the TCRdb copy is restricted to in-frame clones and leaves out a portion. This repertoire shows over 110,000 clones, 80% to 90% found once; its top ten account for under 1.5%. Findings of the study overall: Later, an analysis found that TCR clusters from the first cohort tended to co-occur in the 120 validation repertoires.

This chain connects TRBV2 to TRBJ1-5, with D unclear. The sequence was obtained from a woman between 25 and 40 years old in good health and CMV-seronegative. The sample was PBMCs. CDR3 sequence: CASTVGPVNQPQHF. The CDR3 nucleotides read TGTGCCAGCACCGTGGGCCCTGTTAATCAGCCCCAGCATTTT.